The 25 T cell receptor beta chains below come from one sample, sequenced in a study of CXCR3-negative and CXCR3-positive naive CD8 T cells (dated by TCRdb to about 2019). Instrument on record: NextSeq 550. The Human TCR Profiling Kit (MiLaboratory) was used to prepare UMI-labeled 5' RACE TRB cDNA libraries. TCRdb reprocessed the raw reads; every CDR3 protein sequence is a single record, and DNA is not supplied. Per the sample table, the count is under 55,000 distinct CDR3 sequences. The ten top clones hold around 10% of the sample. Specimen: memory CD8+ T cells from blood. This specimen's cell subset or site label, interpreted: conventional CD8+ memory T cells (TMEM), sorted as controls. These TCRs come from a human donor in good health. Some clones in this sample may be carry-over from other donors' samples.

The CDR3 protein is CASSSSTLTSGTGELFF. The chain carries TRBV7-9 and TRBJ2-2; TCRdb's assignment of TRBD2 cannot be checked, as there is no DNA. Germline assignment: CDR1 SEHNR and CDR2 FQNEAQ (reference sequence). The CDR3 contains 17 residues.

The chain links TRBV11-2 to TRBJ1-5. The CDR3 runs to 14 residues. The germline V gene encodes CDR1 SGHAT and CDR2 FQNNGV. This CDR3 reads CASSVFGGLQPQHF.

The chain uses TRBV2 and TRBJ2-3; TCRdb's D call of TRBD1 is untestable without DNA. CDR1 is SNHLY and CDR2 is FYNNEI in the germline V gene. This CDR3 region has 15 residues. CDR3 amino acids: CASNPGQGLTDTQYF.

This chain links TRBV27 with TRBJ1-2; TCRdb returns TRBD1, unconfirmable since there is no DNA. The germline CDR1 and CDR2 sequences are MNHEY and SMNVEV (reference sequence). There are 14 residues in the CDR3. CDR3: CASSSSGQLYGYTF.

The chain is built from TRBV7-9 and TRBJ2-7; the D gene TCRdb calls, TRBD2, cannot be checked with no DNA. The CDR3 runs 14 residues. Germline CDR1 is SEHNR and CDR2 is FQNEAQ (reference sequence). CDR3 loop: CASSSPGGSYEQYF.

This CDR3 reads CASSTRGRTGGQPGNTIYF. The chain employs TRBV6-5 and TRBJ1-3; checking the TCRdb D call of TRBD1 is not possible without DNA. Germline V gene data show CDR1 as MNHEY and CDR2 as SVGAGI. This CDR3 is 19 amino acids long.

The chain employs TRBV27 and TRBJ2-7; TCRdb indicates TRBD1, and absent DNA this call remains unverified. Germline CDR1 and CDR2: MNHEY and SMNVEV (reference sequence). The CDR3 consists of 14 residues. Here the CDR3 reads CASSLAGVQYEQYF.

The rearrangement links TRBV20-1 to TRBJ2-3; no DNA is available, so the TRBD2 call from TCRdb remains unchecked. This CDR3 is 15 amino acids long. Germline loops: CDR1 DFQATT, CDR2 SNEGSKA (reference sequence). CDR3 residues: CSARDTDSPRNTQYF.

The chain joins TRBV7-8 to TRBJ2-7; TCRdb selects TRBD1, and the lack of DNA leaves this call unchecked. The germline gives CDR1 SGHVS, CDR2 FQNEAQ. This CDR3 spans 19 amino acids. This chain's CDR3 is CASSLEVTTGRLSSHEQYF.

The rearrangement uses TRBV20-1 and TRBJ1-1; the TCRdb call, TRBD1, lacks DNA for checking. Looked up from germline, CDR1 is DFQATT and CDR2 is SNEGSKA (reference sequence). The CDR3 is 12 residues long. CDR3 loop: CRVDRGDTEAFF.

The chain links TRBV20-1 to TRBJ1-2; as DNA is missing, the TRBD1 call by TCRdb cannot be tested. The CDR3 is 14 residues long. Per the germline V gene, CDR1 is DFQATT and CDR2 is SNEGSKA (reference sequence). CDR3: CSARDRGHVYGYTF.

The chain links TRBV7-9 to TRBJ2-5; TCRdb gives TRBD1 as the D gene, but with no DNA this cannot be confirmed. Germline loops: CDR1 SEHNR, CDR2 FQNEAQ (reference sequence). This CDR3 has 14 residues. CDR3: CASSPIGAPETQYF.

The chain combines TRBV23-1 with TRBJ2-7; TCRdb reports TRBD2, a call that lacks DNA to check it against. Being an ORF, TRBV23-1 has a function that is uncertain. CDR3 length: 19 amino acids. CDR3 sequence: CASSPIWPFSPSYLYEQYF.

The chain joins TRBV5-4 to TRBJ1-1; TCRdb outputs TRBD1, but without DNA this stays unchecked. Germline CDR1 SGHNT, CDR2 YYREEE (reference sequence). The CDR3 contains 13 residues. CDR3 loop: CASSVRGNTEAFF.

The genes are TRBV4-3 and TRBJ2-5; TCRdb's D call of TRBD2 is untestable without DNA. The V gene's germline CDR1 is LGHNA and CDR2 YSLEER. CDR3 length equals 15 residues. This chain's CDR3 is CASSQGRGGQETQYF.

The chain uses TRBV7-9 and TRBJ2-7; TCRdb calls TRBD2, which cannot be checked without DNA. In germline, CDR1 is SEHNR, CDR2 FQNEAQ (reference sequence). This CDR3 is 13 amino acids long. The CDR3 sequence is CASSHRGAREQYF.

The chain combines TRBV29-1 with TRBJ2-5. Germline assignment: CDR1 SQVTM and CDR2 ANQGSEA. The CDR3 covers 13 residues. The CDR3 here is CSVPFSSLDEQFF.

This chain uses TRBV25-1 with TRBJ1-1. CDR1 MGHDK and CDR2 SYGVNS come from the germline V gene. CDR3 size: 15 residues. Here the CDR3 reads CASTPPGGNPSEAFF.

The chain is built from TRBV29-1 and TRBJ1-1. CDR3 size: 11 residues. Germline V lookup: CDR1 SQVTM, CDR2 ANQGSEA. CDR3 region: CSVDLGTEAFF.

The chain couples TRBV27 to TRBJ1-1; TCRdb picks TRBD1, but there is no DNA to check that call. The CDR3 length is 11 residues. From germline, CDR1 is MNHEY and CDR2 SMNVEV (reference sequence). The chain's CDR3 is CASYGGTEAFF.

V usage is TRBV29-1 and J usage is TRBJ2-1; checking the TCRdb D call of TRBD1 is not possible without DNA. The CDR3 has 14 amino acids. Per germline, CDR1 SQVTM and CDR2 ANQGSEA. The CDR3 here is CSVPGNDYYNEQFF.

CDR3 protein: CSVEDRGTPEAFF. The V call is TRBV29-1, the J call TRBJ1-1; TCRdb names TRBD1, which stays unverified in the absence of DNA. From germline, CDR1 is SQVTM and CDR2 ANQGSEA. The CDR3 runs 13 residues.

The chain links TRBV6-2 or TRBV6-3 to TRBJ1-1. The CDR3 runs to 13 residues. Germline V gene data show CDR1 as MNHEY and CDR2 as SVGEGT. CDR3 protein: CASSAAENTEALF.

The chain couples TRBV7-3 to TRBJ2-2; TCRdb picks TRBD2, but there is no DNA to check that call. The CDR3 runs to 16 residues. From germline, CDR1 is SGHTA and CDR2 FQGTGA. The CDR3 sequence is CAGSPMERGYTGELFF.

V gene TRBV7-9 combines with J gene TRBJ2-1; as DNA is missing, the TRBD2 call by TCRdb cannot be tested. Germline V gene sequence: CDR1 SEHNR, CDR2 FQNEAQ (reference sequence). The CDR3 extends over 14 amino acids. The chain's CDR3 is CASSSASTGNEQFF.